Listed below are T cell receptor beta chains from one sample, sequenced in a study of OX40 agonist ivuxolimab in advanced cancers. TCRdb's copy holds only in-frame clones and misses some; the assay was immunoSEQ multiplex PCR. Among roughly 80,000 clones, 85% to 95% were seen once, and the ten largest hold about 0.34%. The sample consisted of CD4+ or CD8+ T cells sorted from blood, taken in a trial of the OX40 agonist ivuxolimab. Source of these receptors: an adult with an advanced solid tumor such as melanoma, head and neck, liver or kidney cancer. Both conserved end residues are part of each CDR3. The D gene is left open where the match is weak. Not every row has a clone size; where given, it reads once, few, many or a size class.

cdr3_length	d_call	v_call	clone_size	j_call	cdr3_aa	cdr3_nt
12	NA	TRBV7-3	NA	TRBJ2-2	CASSSRTGELFF	TGTGCCAGCAGCTCACGAACCGGGGAGCTGTTTTTT
11	NA	TRBV28	NA	TRBJ1-1	CASSLFREAFF	TGTGCCAGCAGTTTATTCCGAGAAGCTTTCTTT
15	NA	TRBV2	NA	TRBJ1-5	CASSDAISLNQPQHF	TGTGCCAGCAGTGATGCTATTAGTCTCAATCAGCCCCAGCATTTT
14	TRBD2	TRBV10-1	once	TRBJ2-1	CASSVGGGTNEQFF	TGCGCCAGCAGTGTGGGGGGGGGAACTAATGAGCAGTTCTTC
12	NA	TRBV2	few	TRBJ1-1	CASSLMNTEAFF	TGTGCCAGCAGTCTAATGAACACTGAAGCTTTCTTT
16	TRBD1	TRBV9	NA	TRBJ2-7	CASSTGTGNPTYEQYF	TGTGCCAGCAGCACCGGGACAGGGAACCCAACCTACGAGCAGTACTTC
15	TRBD1	TRBV5-1	NA	TRBJ2-2	CASSLEGGGTGELFF	TGCGCCAGCAGCCTGGAAGGGGGCGGAACCGGGGAGCTGTTTTTT
13	TRBD1	TRBV28	once	TRBJ2-1	CAVRDRGYNEQFF	TGTGCCGTCCGGGACAGGGGCTACAATGAGCAGTTCTTC
13	NA	TRBV4-3	NA	TRBJ2-3	CASSQTRADTQYF	TGCGCCAGCAGCCAAACTAGGGCAGATACGCAGTATTTT
17	TRBD2	TRBV5-4	once	TRBJ2-5	CASSSGTSGRGGETQYF	TGTGCCAGCAGCTCAGGGACTAGCGGGAGAGGGGGGGAGACCCAGTACTTC
14	TRBD2	TRBV7-2	NA	TRBJ2-1	CASSLGLVYNEQFF	TGTGCCAGCAGCTTGGGACTAGTTTACAATGAGCAGTTCTTC
17	TRBD2	TRBV19	NA	TRBJ2-5	CASKTGIAGGVQETQYF	TGTGCCAGTAAGACGGGCATTGCGGGGGGGGTACAAGAGACCCAGTACTTC
16	NA	TRBV7-2	NA	TRBJ2-2	CASSLLSPQQPGELFF	TGTGCCAGCAGCTTACTGTCCCCTCAGCAGCCCGGGGAGCTGTTTTTT
15	TRBD2	TRBV19	NA	TRBJ2-7	CASSGGLAETYEQYF	TGTGCCAGTAGTGGGGGACTAGCGGAAACCTACGAGCAGTACTTC
13	NA	TRBV19	NA	TRBJ2-5	CASSRGVSETQYF	TGTGCCAGTAGCCGAGGAGTTTCGGAGACCCAGTACTTC
14	TRBD1	TRBV18	NA	TRBJ1-1	CASSQTGGDTEAFF	TGTGCCAGCTCCCAGACAGGGGGCGACACTGAAGCTTTCTTT
14	NA	TRBV9	NA	TRBJ1-1	CASSPTGMNTEAFF	TGTGCCAGCAGCCCGACCGGGATGAACACTGAAGCTTTCTTT
14	NA	TRBV7-9	NA	TRBJ1-6	CASTIGGFDSPLHF	TGTGCTAGCACTATCGGGGGATTTGATTCACCCCTCCACTTT
14	NA	TRBV4-3	NA	TRBJ2-7	CASSQVVGYYEQYF	TGCGCCAGCAGCCAGGTTGTTGGGTACTACGAGCAGTACTTC
14	TRBD1	TRBV7-2	NA	TRBJ2-5	CASSFGTGQETQYF	TGTGCCAGCAGCTTCGGGACAGGGCAAGAGACCCAGTACTTC
16	TRBD1	TRBV7-2	NA	TRBJ2-4	CASSGERTGGGNIQYF	TGTGCCAGCAGCGGAGAGAGGACAGGGGGCGGGAACATTCAGTACTTC
14	NA	TRBV7-2	once	TRBJ2-7	CASSRGAGSYEQYF	TGTGCCAGCAGCCGTGGTGCGGGTTCCTACGAGCAGTACTTC
18	TRBD2	TRBV11-3	NA	TRBJ2-5	CASSFSTEVAGGPQTQYF	TGTGCCAGCAGCTTCTCGACTGAGGTAGCGGGGGGCCCACAGACCCAGTACTTC
17	NA	TRBV16	NA	TRBJ2-1	CASSRTGAGNKHNEQFF	TGTGCCAGCAGCCGAACCGGGGCCGGGAATAAACACAATGAGCAGTTCTTC
15	TRBD2	TRBV12-5	NA	TRBJ2-1	CASGLGLAGVNEQFF	TGTGCTAGTGGTTTGGGACTAGCGGGGGTCAATGAGCAGTTCTTC
16	TRBD2	TRBV4-1	NA	TRBJ2-1	CASSQEASGVIGVQFF	TGCGCCAGCAGCCAAGAGGCTAGCGGGGTCATAGGGGTGCAGTTCTTC
15	NA	TRBV28	NA	TRBJ1-5	CASSLGGPSNQPQHF	TGTGCCAGCAGTTTGGGCGGCCCTAGCAATCAGCCCCAGCATTTT
17	TRBD2	TRBV28	once	TRBJ2-6	CASKPAGGATGANVLTF	TGTGCCAGCAAACCGGCGGGGGGCGCAACTGGGGCCAACGTCCTGACTTTC
16	NA	TRBV28	NA	TRBJ1-1	CASSLQQGGSVTEAFF	TGTGCCAGCAGTTTGCAGCAGGGTGGGTCGGTCACTGAAGCTTTCTTT
14	NA	TRBV11-2	NA	TRBJ2-5	CASSLVGSLETQYF	TGTGCCAGCAGCTTAGTAGGGAGCCTCGAGACCCAGTACTTC
15	NA	TRBV19	once	TRBJ2-1	CASSRRTGTGNEQFF	TGTGCCAGTAGTAGAAGAACAGGGACCGGCAATGAGCAGTTCTTC
15	NA	TRBV18	NA	TRBJ1-2	CASSPPELIESGYTF	TGTGCCAGCTCACCACCGGAGCTAATTGAGAGTGGCTACACCTTC
14	TRBD2	TRBV5-1	few	TRBJ2-5	CASSLRSGEETQYF	TGCGCCAGCAGCTTGAGGAGCGGGGAAGAGACCCAGTACTTC
13	NA	TRBV5-1	NA	TRBJ2-3	CASSPTPADTQYF	TGCGCCAGCAGCCCAACACCCGCAGATACGCAGTATTTT